The source of this T cell receptor beta chain is a study of T cells expressing NK-cell markers. At the level of the study: Sorted CD3+CD56+NKG2C+, CD3+CD56+NKG2C- and CD3+CD56-NKG2C+ T cells supplied TCR beta repertoires.

This CDR3 is 13 amino acids long. Per germline, CDR1 SEHNR and CDR2 FQNEAQ (reference sequence). TCRdb re-called the 5' RACE reads and gives one entry per CDR3 protein, without DNA. The ten most abundant clones cover 4% to 6.5% of a sample with a few hundred thousand distinct CDR3 sequences. Whole-study results and caveats: Expanded clones of NKG2C+ T cells had an unclear HCMV specificity.

A word on this clonotype: The antigen remains undetermined.

The TCR was taken from a man aged 18-70 years in good health. The V gene is TRBV7-9, the J gene TRBJ1-1; TCRdb returns TRBD1, unconfirmable since there is no DNA. The sequenced sample was blood T cells: a sorted CD56 or NKG2C T cell subset, CD4+ or CD8+ T cells, or bulk PBMC T cells (not recorded which). This CDR3 reads CASSYIDRVGAFF.